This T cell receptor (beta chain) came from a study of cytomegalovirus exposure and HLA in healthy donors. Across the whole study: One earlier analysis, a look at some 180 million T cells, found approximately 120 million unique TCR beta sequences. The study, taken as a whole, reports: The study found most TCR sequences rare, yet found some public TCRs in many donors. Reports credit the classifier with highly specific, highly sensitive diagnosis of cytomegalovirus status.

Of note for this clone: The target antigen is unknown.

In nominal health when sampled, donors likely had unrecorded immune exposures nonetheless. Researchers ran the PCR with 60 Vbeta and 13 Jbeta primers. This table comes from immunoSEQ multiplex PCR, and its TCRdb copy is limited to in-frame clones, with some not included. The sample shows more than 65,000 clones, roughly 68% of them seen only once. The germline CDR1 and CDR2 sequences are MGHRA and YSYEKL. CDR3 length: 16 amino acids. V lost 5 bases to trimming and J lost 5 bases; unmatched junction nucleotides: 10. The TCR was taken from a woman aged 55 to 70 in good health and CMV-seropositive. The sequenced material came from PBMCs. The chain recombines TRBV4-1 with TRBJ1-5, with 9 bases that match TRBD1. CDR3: CASSAPDRGRDQPQHF. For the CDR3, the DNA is TGCGCCAGCAGCGCCCCGGACAGGGGACGGGATCAGCCCCAGCATTTT.